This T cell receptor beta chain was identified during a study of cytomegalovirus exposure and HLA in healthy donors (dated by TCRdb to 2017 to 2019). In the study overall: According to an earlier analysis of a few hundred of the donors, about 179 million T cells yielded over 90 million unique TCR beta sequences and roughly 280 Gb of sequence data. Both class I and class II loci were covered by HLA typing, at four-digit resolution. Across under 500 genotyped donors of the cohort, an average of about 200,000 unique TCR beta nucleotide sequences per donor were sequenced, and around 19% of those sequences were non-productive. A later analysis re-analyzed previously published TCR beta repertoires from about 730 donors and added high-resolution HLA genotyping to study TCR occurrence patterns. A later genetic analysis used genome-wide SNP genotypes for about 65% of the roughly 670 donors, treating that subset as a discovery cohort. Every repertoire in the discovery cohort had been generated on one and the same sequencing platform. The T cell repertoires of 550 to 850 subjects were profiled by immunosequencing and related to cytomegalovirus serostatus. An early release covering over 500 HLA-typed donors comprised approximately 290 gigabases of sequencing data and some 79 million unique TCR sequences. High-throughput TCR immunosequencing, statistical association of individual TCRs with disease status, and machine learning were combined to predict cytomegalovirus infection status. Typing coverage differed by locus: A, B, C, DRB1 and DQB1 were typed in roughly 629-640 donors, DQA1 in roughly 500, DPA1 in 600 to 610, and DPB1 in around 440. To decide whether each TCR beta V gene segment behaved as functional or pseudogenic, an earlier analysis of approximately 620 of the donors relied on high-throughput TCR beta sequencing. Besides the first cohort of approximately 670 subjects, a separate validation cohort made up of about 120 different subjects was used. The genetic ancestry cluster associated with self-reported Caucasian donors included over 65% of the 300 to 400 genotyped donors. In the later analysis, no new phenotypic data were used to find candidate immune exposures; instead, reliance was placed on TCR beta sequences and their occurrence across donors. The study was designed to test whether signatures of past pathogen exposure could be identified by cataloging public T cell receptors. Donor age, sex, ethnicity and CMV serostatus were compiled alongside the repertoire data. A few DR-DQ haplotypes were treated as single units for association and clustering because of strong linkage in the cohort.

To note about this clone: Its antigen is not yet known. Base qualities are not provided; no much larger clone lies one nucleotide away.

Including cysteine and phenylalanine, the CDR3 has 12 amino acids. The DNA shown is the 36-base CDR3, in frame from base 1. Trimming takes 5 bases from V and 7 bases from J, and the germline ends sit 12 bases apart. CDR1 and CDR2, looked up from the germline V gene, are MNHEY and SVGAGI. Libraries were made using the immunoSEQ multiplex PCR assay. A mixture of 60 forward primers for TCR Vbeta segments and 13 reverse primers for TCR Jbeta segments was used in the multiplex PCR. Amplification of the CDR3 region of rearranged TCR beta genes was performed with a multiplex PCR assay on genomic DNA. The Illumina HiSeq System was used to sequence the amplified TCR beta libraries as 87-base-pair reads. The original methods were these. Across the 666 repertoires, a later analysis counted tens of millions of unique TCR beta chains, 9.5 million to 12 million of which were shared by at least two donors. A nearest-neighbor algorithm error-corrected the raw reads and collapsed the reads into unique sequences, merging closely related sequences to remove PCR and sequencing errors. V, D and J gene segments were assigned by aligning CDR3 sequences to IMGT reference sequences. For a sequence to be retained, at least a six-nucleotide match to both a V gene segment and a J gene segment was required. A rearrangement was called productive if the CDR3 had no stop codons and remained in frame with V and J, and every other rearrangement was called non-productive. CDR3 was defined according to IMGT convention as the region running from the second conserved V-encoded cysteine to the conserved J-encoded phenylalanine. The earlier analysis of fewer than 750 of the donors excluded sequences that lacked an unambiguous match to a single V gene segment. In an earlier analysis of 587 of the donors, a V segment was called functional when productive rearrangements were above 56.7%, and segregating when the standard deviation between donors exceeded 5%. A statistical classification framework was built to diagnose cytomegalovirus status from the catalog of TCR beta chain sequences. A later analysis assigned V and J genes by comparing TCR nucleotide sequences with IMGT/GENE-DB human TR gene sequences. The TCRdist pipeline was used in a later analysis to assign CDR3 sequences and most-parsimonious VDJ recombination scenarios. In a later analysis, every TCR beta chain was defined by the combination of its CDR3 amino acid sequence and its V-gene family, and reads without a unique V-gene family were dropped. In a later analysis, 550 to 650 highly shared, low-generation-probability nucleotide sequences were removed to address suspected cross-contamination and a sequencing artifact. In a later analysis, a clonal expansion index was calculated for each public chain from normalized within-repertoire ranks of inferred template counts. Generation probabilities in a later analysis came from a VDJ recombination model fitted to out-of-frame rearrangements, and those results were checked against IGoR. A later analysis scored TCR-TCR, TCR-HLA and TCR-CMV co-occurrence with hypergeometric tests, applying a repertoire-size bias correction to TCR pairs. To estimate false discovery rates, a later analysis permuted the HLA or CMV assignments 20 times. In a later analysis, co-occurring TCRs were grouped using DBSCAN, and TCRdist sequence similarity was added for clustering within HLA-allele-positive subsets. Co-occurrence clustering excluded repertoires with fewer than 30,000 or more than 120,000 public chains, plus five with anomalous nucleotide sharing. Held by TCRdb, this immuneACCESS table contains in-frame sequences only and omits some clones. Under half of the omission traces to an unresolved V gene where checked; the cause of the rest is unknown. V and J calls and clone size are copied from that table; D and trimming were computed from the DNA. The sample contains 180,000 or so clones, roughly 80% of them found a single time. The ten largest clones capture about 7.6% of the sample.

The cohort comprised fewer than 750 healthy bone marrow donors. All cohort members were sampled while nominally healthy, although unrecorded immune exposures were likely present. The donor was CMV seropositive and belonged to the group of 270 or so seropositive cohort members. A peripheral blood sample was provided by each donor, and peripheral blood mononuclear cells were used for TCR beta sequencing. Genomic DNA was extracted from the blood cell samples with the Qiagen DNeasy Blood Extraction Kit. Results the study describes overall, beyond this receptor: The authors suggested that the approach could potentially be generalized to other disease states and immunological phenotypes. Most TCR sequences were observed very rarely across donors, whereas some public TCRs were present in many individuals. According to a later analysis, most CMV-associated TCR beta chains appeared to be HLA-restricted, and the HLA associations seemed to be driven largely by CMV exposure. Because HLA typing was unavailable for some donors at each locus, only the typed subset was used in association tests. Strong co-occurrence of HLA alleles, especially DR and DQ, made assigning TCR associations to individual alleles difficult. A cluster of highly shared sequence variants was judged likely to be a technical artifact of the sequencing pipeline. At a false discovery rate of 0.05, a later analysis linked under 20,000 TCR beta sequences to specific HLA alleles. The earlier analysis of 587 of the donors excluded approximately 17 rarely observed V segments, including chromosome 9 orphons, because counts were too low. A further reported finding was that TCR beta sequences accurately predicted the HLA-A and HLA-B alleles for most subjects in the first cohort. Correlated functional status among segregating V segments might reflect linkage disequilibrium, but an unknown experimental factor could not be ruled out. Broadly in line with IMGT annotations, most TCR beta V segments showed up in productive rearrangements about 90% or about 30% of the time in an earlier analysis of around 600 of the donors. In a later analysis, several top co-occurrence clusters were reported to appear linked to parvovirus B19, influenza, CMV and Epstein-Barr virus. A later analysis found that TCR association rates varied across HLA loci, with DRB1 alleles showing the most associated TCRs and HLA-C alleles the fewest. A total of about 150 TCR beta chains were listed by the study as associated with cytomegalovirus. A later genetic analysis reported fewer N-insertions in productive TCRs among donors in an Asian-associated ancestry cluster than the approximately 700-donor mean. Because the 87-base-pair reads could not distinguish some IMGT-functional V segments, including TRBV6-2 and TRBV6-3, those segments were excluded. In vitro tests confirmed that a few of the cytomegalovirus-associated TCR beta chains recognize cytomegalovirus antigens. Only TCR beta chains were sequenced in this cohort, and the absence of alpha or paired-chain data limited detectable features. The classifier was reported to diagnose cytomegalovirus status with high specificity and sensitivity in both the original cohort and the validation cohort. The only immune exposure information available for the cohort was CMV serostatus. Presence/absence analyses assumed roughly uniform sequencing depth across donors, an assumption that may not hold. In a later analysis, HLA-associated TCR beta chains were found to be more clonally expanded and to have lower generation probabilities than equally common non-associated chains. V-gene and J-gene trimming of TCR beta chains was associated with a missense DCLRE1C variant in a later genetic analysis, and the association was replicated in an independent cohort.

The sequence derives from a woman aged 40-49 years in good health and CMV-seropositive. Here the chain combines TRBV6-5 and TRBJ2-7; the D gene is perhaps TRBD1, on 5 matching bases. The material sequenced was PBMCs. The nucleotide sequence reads TGTGCCAGCAGTCAGCCAGGGTGGGAGCAGTACTTC. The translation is CASSQPGWEQYF.